This TCR beta chain was identified during a study of shared clonotypes between healthy human individuals. About this clone: Its cognate antigen is unknown. In the same sample, other DNA sequences code for this CDR3.

CD8 cells classed as naive were CD45RO-negative and positively selected for CCR7, excluding terminally differentiated effector memory CD45RA+ cells. Within Nashville, Tennessee resided all donors, each a Caucasian adult. Sequenced by immunoSEQ multiplex PCR; TCRdb stores in-frame clones only, minus some. The table has about 1.9 million clones, just under 95% seen once. Overall study results and limits: In this cohort, only blood was sampled, and tissue repertoires likely differ. Naive CD4 clonotypes overlapped across several donors at approximately 5.3%. Non-shared clonotypes had lower generation probabilities than those shared by all four donors.

Trimming took off 5 bases at V and 2 bases at J, with 7 bases between the two ends. CDR1 SEHNR and CDR2 FQNEAQ come from the germline V gene (reference sequence). The CDR3 is made up of 12 amino acids. The rearrangement joins TRBV7-9 to TRBJ2-7, with D tentatively TRBD1 or TRBD2 (5 bases each). The sequenced material came from naive CD8+ T cells from PBMCs. The receptor was isolated from a man aged 18 to 35 in good health. Some clones in this sample may be carry-over from other donors' samples. CDR3 bases: TGTGCCAGCAGCCGGGACCCCTACGAGCAGTACTTC. Amino acids: CASSRDPYEQYF. The variable domain in full, with the rest retrieved from reference TRBV7-9 and TRBJ2-7, is DTGVSQNPRHKITKRGQNVTFRCDPISEHNRLYWYRQTLGQGPEFLTYFQNEAQLEKSRLLSDRFSAERPKGSFSTLEIQRTEQGDSAMYLCASSRDPYEQYFGPGTRLTVT.